Below are 20 T cell receptor beta chains sequenced from a single sample in a study of beta chain features in type 1 diabetes. Expressed TCRB transcripts were sequenced because the entire RNA isolate underwent reverse transcription. TCRdb's table, derived via immunoSEQ multiplex PCR, lists solely in-frame clones and lacks some. The sample carries almost 350,000 clones, around 7.6% recorded once. Sequenced input: central memory CD4+ T cells from blood. These TCRs come from a woman younger than 35 in good health.

The V and J genes are TRBV29-1 and TRBJ2-5, with 7 nucleotides matching TRBD1. Germline trimming cut 4 bases from V and 4 bases from J; bases unmatched to any gene: 6. The CDR3 totals 13 residues. Germline V CDR1 and CDR2: SQVTM, ANQGSEA. CDR3 sequence reads: CSVVRQGVETQYF. The CDR3 nucleotides read TGCAGCGTTGTGCGTCAGGGGGTAGAGACCCAGTACTTC. Full variable domain (remainder filled in from reference TRBV29-1 and TRBJ2-5): SAVISQKPSRDICQRGTSLTIQCQVDSQVTMMFWYRQQPGQSLTLIATANQGSEATYESGFVIDKFPISRPNLTFSTLTVSNMSPEDSSIYLCSVVRQGVETQYFGPGTRLLVL.

In its sample, this clone was seen a few times. V usage is TRBV4-2 and J usage is TRBJ2-7; TRBD2 agrees at 8 bases. The CDR3 is made up of 16 amino acids. Trimming removed 0 bases from V and 2 bases from J; junction bases left unmatched: 6. The germline V gene encodes CDR1 LGHNA and CDR2 YNFKEQ. The CDR3 loop reads CASSQDLSGKTYEQYF. In nucleotides, the CDR3 is TGTGCCAGCAGCCAAGATCTTAGCGGGAAAACCTACGAGCAGTACTTC.

The CDR3 bases are TGTGCCAGCAGCTTAGCGGGCAGAGGCTCTGGGGCCAACGTCCTGACTTTC. Translation: CASSLAGRGSGANVLTF. The genes are TRBV11-2 and TRBJ2-6; the D is unclear. CDR3 length: 17 residues. Trimming pared 1 base from V and 0 bases from J, leaving 10 bases between. Germline loops: CDR1 SGHAT, CDR2 FQNNGV.

The gene calls are TRBV7-2 and TRBJ2-7; TRBD2 matches 7 bases. J lost 4 bases, V lost 5 bases, and 14 bases had no gene match. CDR3 length: 16 amino acids. Germline V gene lookup returns CDR1 SGHTA and CDR2 FQGNSA. This chain's CDR3 is CASSPLASGKRYEQYF. CDR3 DNA: TGTGCCAGCAGCCCCCTTGCAAGCGGGAAGAGGTACGAGCAGTACTTC.

The chain links TRBV20-1 to TRBJ2-1; unclear D gene. The CDR3 extends over 10 amino acids. The V end lost 3 bases, the J end lost 7 bases, and 4 bases lay between the germline ends. Germline CDR1 reads DFQATT; CDR2 reads SNEGSKA (reference sequence). CDR3 coding DNA: TGCAGTGCTAGCGAAAATGAGCAGTTCTTC. Protein product: CSASENEQFF.

The chain couples TRBV28 to TRBJ1-5; TRBD1 is a possible D gene (5 bases). CDR3 size: 15 residues. Germline V gene sequence: CDR1 MDHEN, CDR2 SYDVKM. Deletions cut 3 bases from V and 2 bases from J, with 11 bases between. The CDR3, as DNA: TGTGCCAGCAGTTTGCCAGTGGGGCGCAATCAGCCCCAGCATTTT. It translates to CASSLPVGRNQPQHF.

This chain links TRBV10-3 with TRBJ2-7, with TRBD1 as a possible D gene (6 bases). V was trimmed by 0 bases and J by 6 bases, leaving 15 bases between them. In germline, CDR1 is ENHRY, CDR2 SYGVKD. The CDR3 is made up of 15 amino acids. CDR3 protein: CAISESNRVGVEQYF. The CDR3 bases are TGTGCCATCAGTGAGTCGAACAGGGTTGGTGTCGAGCAGTACTTC.

This chain joins TRBV28 and TRBJ1-2; D not resolved. This CDR3 comprises 14 residues. Trimming stripped 4 bases from V and 8 bases from J, with 17 bases between. Per germline, CDR1 MDHEN and CDR2 SYDVKM. CDR3 in amino acids: CASSSSWVAGGYTF. For the CDR3, the DNA is TGTGCCAGCAGTTCCTCGTGGGTTGCGGGGGGCTACACCTTC.

Notes on this clone: The germline gene is not matched at one end of the junction; a read error may be the cause. This chain uses TRBV6-1 with TRBJ1-5, with D unresolved. This CDR3 is built from 15 residues. Germline V gives CDR1 MNHNS, CDR2 SASEGT. The CDR3 sequence is CASREALFSNQPQHF. The CDR3 DNA reads as TGTGCCAGCAGGGAAGCCCTTTTTAGCAATCAGCCCCAGCATTTT.

This clone was counted between two and nine times. The chain links TRBV6-6 to TRBJ2-3; D is possibly TRBD2 (6 bases). The CDR3 is 15 residues long. The germline CDR1 and CDR2 sequences are MNHNY and SVGAGI (reference sequence). The V end was cut by 7 bases, the J end by 0 bases, with 14 bases between. The DNA of the CDR3 is TGTGCCAGCATGTCCGGGGGACTCAGCACAGATACGCAGTATTTT. Its protein is CASMSGGLSTDTQYF.

The chain has TRBV25-1 and TRBJ2-2; 8 bases fit TRBD2. The germline V gene has CDR1 MGHDK and CDR2 SYGVNS. The V segment lost 6 bases and the J segment 9 bases; nucleotides outside the gene matches: 12. This CDR3 is built from 15 residues. CDR3: CASRGGGRNDRELFF. Here the CDR3 DNA reads TGTGCCAGCAGGGGCGGCGGGAGGAACGACCGGGAGCTGTTTTTT.

At least ten counts were recorded for this clone. The chain couples TRBV4-2 to TRBJ2-3; a weak D match, TRBD2 (6 bases). Trimming removed 2 bases from V and 2 bases from J, with 8 bases in between. CDR3 length: 14 amino acids. Per germline, CDR1 LGHNA and CDR2 YNFKEQ. The DNA for the CDR3 is TGTGCCAGCAGCCAATGGGACTCCACAGATACGCAGTATTTT. It encodes CASSQWDSTDTQYF.

This clone was counted at least ten times. The chain recombines TRBV7-8 with TRBJ2-7, with TRBD2 identical over 11 bases. CDR3 size: 14 residues. CDR1 is SGHVS and CDR2 is FQNEAQ in the germline V gene. V dropped 3 bases and J dropped 4; count of bases not matched to a gene: 2. The CDR3 DNA reads as TGTGCCAGCAGCTTGGGACTAGCGGCTTACGAGCAGTACTTC. This sequence encodes CASSLGLAAYEQYF.

This clone occurred a few times. The chain combines TRBV19 with TRBJ2-6, with a tentative D call TRBD2 (6 bases). The V end was cut by 5 bases, the J end by 8 bases, with 10 bases between. Per the germline V gene, CDR1 is LNHDA and CDR2 is SQIVND (reference sequence). The CDR3 has 13 amino acids. This chain's CDR3 is CASSAGGTNVLTF. CDR3 DNA: TGTGCCAGTAGTGCTGGGGGGACCAACGTCCTGACTTTC.

This clone was detected many times. CDR3 region: CSARQLNTEAFF. CDR3 DNA sequence: TGCAGCGCCAGACAGTTGAACACTGAAGCTTTCTTT. The chain carries TRBV29-1 and TRBJ1-1; possibly TRBD1 for D (5 bases). The CDR3 totals 12 residues. V was cut by 7 bases and J by 0 bases, with 9 bases left in between. From germline, CDR1 is SQVTM and CDR2 ANQGSEA.

This chain connects TRBV21-1 to TRBJ2-7; TRBD2 is the table's D call and was not checked against the DNA. TRBV21-1 is given as a pseudogene. The CDR3 has 15 amino acids. CDR3 loop: CATKKRTLVLWEQYF. The CDR3 DNA is TGTGCCACCAAGAAGAGGACTCTGGTTCTATGGGAGCAGTACTTC.

This clone has only a few counts. This sequence joins TRBV2 and TRBJ1-1, with unresolved D. Germline lookup yields CDR1 SNHLY and CDR2 FYNNEI. With 7 bases removed from V and 1 base from J, the gap between germline ends came to 10 bases. The CDR3 covers 13 residues. CDR3 region: CASKPNGNTEAFF. CDR3 nucleotides: TGTGCCAGCAAACCTAACGGGAACACTGAAGCTTTCTTT.

The chain links TRBV7-2 to TRBJ2-6, with D uncertain. Trimming removed 5 bases from V and 2 bases from J, with 10 bases in between. Looked up from germline, CDR1 is SGHTA and CDR2 is FQGNSA. This CDR3 region has 15 residues. The chain's CDR3 is CASSVQGAGANVLTF. Written as DNA, the CDR3 is TGTGCCAGCAGCGTCCAAGGCGCTGGGGCCAACGTCCTGACTTTC.

The V and J genes are TRBV5-1 and TRBJ2-6; D might be TRBD1 (5 bases). The CDR3 length is 18 residues. V was trimmed by 0 bases and J by 0 bases, leaving 13 bases between them. Germline CDR1 and CDR2: SGHRS and YFSETQ. The DNA for the CDR3 is TGCGCCAGCAGCTTGGACAATCCAGGGCGCTCTGGGGCCAACGTCCTGACTTTC. Amino acid sequence: CASSLDNPGRSGANVLTF.

The chain links TRBV6-5 to TRBJ2-3, with D possibly TRBD1 on 5 matching bases. Germline loops: CDR1 MNHEY, CDR2 SVGAGI. Trimming removed 3 bases from V and 2 bases from J, with 12 bases in between. The CDR3 is made up of 15 amino acids. This CDR3 reads CASSYQGEDTDTQYF. For the CDR3, the DNA is TGTGCCAGCAGTTATCAAGGGGAAGACACAGATACGCAGTATTTT.